This is a list of T cell receptor beta chains from one sample in a study of blood T cell repertoires in COVID-19. Assay: immunoSEQ multiplex PCR; the TCRdb copy retains only in-frame clones and omits some. Found here are more than 20,000 clones, approximately 86% of them singletons; the top ten hold less than 5.5%. Source material: peripheral blood. The receptor source for this set is a man in his fifties or sixties with active COVID-19. Each CDR3 is given with its conserved first and last residue. A D gene is named only where the DNA matches it firmly. Only some rows state a clone size, as once, few, many or a class for expanded clones.

D gene	clone size	J gene	V gene	CDR3 DNA	CDR3 protein
TRBD2	once	TRBJ2-5	TRBV5-6	TGTGCCAGCAGCGCATCGACTAGCCCGTTTATGGCCCAGTACTTC	CASSASTSPFMAQYF
-	-	TRBJ2-1	TRBV29-1	TGCAGCGTTGATTGGCAGGGGATCAATGAGCAGTTCTTC	CSVDWQGINEQFF
TRBD2	-	TRBJ2-1	TRBV30	TGTGCCTGGAGCGGGAGGGGGGATGAGCAGTTCTTC	CAWSGRGDEQFF
TRBD2	-	TRBJ2-7	TRBV7-8	TGTGCCAGCAGCCCGGGACTAGCGGGAGATCTGACCTACGAGCAGTACTTC	CASSPGLAGDLTYEQYF
-	-	TRBJ2-4	TRBV9	TGTGCCAGCAGCGTAGCTGACGGACTAGCCAAAAACATTCAGTACTTC	CASSVADGLAKNIQYF
TRBD2	-	TRBJ2-5	TRBV5-4	TGTGCCAGCAGCACGGGGACTAGCGGGAGAGAGGGAGAGACCCAGTACTTC	CASSTGTSGREGETQYF
TRBD2	once	TRBJ2-1	TRBV19	TGTGCCAGTAGTATCGCCTCCGGGACTAGCGGGAGGAATGAGCAGTTCTTC	CASSIASGTSGRNEQFF
-	-	TRBJ1-2	TRBV7-8	TGTGCCAGCAGCTTACGTAGTTCTAACTATGGCTACACCTTC	CASSLRSSNYGYTF
-	-	TRBJ2-7	TRBV6-1	TGTGCCAGCAGTGAACAGGGAATGGTCCACGAGCAGTACTTC	CASSEQGMVHEQYF
TRBD1	-	TRBJ1-1	TRBV14	TGTGCCAGCAGCCAAGTGCCCCGACAGGGGGCAGGAGCTTTCTTT	CASSQVPRQGAGAFF
-	-	TRBJ2-1	TRBV5-1	TGCGCCAGCAAGATAGCGGCGGCCTACAATGAGCAGTTCTTC	CASKIAAAYNEQFF
-	-	TRBJ1-4	TRBV10-3	TGTGCCATCAGTGACTCCAGGTCGAATGAAAAACTGTTTTTT	CAISDSRSNEKLFF
TRBD1	-	TRBJ1-3	TRBV6-2/TRBV6-3	TGTGCCAGCAGTTACTCCACCGGGACAGCGACCTCTGGAAACACCATATATTTT	CASSYSTGTATSGNTIYF
-	-	TRBJ1-2	TRBV7-9	TGTGCCAGCAGCTTATGGCGGGCCGACAACTATGGCTACACCTTC	CASSLWRADNYGYTF
-	few	TRBJ2-7	TRBV30	TGTGCCTGGACGGCGGACGAGCAGTACTTC	CAWTADEQYF